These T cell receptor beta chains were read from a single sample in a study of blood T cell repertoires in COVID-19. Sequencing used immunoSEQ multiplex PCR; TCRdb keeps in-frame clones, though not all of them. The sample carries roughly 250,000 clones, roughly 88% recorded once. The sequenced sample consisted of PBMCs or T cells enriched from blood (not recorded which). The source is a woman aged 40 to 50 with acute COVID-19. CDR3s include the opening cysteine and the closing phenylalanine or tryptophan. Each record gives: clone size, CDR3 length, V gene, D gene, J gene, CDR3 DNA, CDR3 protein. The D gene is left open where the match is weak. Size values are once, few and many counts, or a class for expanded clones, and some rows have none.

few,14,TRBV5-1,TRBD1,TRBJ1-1,TGCGCCAGCAGCTTGGCAGGGGGATACACTGAAGCTTTCTTT,CASSLAGGYTEAFF
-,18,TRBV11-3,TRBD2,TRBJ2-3,TGTGCCAGCAGCCGCCCCCCCCAACTAGCGGGAGTAACAGATACGCAGTATTTT,CASSRPPQLAGVTDTQYF
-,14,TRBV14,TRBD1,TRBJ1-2,TGTGCCAGCAGCCAGGACAGGGGAGGCTCCGGCTACACCTTC,CASSQDRGGSGYTF
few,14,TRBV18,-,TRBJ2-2,TGTGCCAGCTCACCGACACAGGCTACCGGGGAGCTGTTTTTT,CASSPTQATGELFF
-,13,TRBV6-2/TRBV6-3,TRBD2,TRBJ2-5,TGTGCCAGCAGTTACGACGGGAGGACCGCCCAGTACTTC,CASSYDGRTAQYF
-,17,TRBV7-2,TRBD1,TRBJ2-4,TGTGCCAGCAGCTTACGTGGGACAGGGCTGGGCAAAAACATTCAGTACTTC,CASSLRGTGLGKNIQYF
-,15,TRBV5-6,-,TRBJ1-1,TGTGCCAGCAGCTGGGCGGGCAGGGGAAACACTGAAGCTTTCTTT,CASSWAGRGNTEAFF
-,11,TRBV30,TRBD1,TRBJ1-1,TGTGCCTGGACACAGGGACAGAAAGCTTTCTTT,CAWTQGQKAFF
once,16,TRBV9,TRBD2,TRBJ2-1,TGTGCCAGCAGCCCGAGGGGACTAGCGGACTACAATGAGCAGTTCTTC,CASSPRGLADYNEQFF
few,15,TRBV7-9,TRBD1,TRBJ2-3,TGTGCCAGCAGCTTATACAGGGGTGGCACAGATACGCAGTATTTT,CASSLYRGGTDTQYF
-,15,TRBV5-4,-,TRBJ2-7,TGTGCCAGCAGCTTGGGTACGGTCCACTCCTACGAGCAGTACTTC,CASSLGTVHSYEQYF
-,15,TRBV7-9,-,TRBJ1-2,TGTGCCAGCGCCACCAAAGAGTCTCCGGGGTTCGGCTACACCTTC,CASATKESPGFGYTF
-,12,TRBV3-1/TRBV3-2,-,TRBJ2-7,TGTGCCAGCAGCCAGAAGGGGAACGAGCAGTACTTC,CASSQKGNEQYF
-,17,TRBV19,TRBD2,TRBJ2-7,TGTGCCAGTAGTATAGGGGGCCTAGCGGGGCGTACCTACGAGCAGTACTTC,CASSIGGLAGRTYEQYF
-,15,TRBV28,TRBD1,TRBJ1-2,TGTGCCAGCAGTCCGGGGGACAGGGGCAACTATGGCTACACCTTC,CASSPGDRGNYGYTF
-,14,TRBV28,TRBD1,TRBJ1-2,TGTGCCAGCTGGACAGGGCCTTTTAGATATGGCTACACCTTC,CASWTGPFRYGYTF
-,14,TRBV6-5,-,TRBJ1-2,TGTGCCAGCAGGTATCCAGGGGTTAACTATGGCTACACCTTC,CASRYPGVNYGYTF
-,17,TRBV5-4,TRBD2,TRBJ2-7,TGTGCCAGCAGCGCGCCCGGGGGGGGCACACGCCCATACGAGCAGTACTTC,CASSAPGGGTRPYEQYF
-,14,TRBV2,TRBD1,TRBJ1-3,TGTGCCAGCATGCCGGACAGGTTGCAAAACACCATATATTTT,CASMPDRLQNTIYF
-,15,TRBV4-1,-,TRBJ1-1,TGCGCCAGCAGCCAAGATGAAGGGGTGAACACTGAAGCTTTCTTT,CASSQDEGVNTEAFF
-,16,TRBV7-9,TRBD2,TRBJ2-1,TGTGCCAGCAGCTTAGGGACTAGCGGGTACTACAATGAGCAGTTCTTC,CASSLGTSGYYNEQFF
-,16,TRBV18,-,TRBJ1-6,TGTGCCAGCTCACGCCGTGAGACAGGCTCCGATTCACCCCTCCACTTT,CASSRRETGSDSPLHF
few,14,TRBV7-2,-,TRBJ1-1,TGTGCCAGCAGCTTACAGCAAGTGGGCGCTGAAGCTTTCTTT,CASSLQQVGAEAFF
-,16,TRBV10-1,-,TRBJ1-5,TGCGCCAGCACTACAACAGGGAAATCGGCTAATCAGCCCCAGCATTTT,CASTTTGKSANQPQHF
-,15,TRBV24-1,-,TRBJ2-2,TGTGCCACCAGTGACGCCGGGAAAAACACCGGGGAGCTGTTTTTT,CATSDAGKNTGELFF
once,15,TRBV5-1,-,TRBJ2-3,TGCGCCAGCAGCTTGGAATGGCCCGGCACAGATACGCAGTATTTT,CASSLEWPGTDTQYF
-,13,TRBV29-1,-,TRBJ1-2,TGCAGCGTTGCCCAGCGATTATCCTATGGCTACACCTTC,CSVAQRLSYGYTF
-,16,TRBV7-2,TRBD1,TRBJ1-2,TGTGCCAGCAGCTTAAGGCCAAGGACAGGCAGCTATGGCTACACCTTC,CASSLRPRTGSYGYTF
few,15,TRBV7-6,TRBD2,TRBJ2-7,TGTGCCAGCAGCTTAGAGGGAGGGCACTCCTACGAGCAGTACTTC,CASSLEGGHSYEQYF
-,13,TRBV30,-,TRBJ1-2,TGTGCCTGGAGTCGGGACACCAACTATGGCTACACCTTC,CAWSRDTNYGYTF
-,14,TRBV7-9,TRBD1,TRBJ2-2,TGTGCCAGCAGCCAGACAGGGAGCACCGGGGAGCTGTTTTTT,CASSQTGSTGELFF
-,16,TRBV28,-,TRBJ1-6,TGTGCCAGCAGGCCCGGGATAGGGGGGGGGAATTCACCCCTCCACTTT,CASRPGIGGGNSPLHF
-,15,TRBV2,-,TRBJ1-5,TGTGCCAGCAGTGCCGCGGGGGACCCCAATCAGCCCCAGCATTTT,CASSAAGDPNQPQHF
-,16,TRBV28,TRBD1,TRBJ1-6,TGTGCCAGCAGTTTAAATACAGGGGGCGGGGGTTCACCCCTCCACTTT,CASSLNTGGGGSPLHF
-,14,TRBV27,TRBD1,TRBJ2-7,TGTGCCAGCAGCGACAGGGGGCCCTTTGGGGAGCAGTACTTC,CASSDRGPFGEQYF
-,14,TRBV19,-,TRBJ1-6,TGTGCCAGTAGTCTACAGGGTTATAATTCACCCCTCCACTTT,CASSLQGYNSPLHF
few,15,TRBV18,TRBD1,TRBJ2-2,TGTGCCAGCTCACCATCTTACAGGGGAAACGGGGAGCTGTTTTTT,CASSPSYRGNGELFF
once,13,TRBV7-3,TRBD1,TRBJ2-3,TGTGCCAGCAGCTCCCAGGGGGCAGATACGCAGTATTTT,CASSSQGADTQYF
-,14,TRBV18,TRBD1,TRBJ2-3,TGTGCCAGCTCACCTACAGGGGGCACAGATACGCAGTATTTT,CASSPTGGTDTQYF
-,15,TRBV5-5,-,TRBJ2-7,TGTGCCAGCAGCTTGGTGGCGACTAGAGGCTATGAGCAGTACTTC,CASSLVATRGYEQYF
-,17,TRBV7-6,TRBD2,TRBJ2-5,TGTGCCAGCACTGGACTAGCGGAGAGTCCGTACCAAGAGACCCAGTACTTC,CASTGLAESPYQETQYF
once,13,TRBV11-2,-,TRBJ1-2,TGTGCCAGCAGCTTAGACGGTACCTATGGCTACACCTTC,CASSLDGTYGYTF
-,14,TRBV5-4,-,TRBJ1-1,TGTGCCAGCAGCTTGATTGGGACTCCCACTGAAGCTTTCTTT,CASSLIGTPTEAFF
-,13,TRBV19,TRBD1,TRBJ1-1,TGTGCCAGTAGTGTGGACAGGGATACTGAAGCTTTCTTT,CASSVDRDTEAFF
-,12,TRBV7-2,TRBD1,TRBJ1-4,TGTGCCAGCAGCCCAGGGGGAGAAAAACTGTTTTTT,CASSPGGEKLFF
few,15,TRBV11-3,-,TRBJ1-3,TGTGCCAGCAGCCCTACCAGGGCGGGAGGAAACACCATATATTTT,CASSPTRAGGNTIYF